This TCR beta chain was recorded in a study of a mutant IDH1 vaccine in newly diagnosed glioma. The overall study: Eight vaccinations reached patients in weeks 1, 3, 5, 7, 11, 15, 19 and 23. Averaging around 42 years of age, treated patients were around 60% male and 37.5% female. Most had both radiotherapy and temozolomide beforehand; others had only one.

CDR1 and CDR2 (germline): SGHRS, YFSETQ. The ends were cut back, 2 bases at V and 11 bases at J, with 13 bases in the middle. CDR3 size: 12 residues. This clone came up once. Its target is not known. Clones were sequenced by immunoSEQ multiplex PCR, and TCRdb holds only the in-frame ones, with some missing. Here the sample spans almost 85,000 clones, 65% to 90% being singletons. Time point here: week 23, last vaccination. Topical imiquimod was applied with each vaccine dose, which held 300 ug of mutant IDH1 20-mer peptide. Astrocytomas that were new, WHO grade 3 or 4, IDH1-mutant and ATRX-lost were present in the donors.

The chain employs TRBV5-1 and TRBJ1-1; D remains unclear. The TCR was taken from a man between 25 and 39 years old with glioma. Some clones in this sample may be carry-over from other donors' samples. The sequencing used PBMCs, collected from a glioma patient whose treatment included an IDH1 peptide vaccine. The DNA of the CDR3 is TGCGCCAGCAGCTTCCCAAACCGACGGGCTTTCTTT. It encodes CASSFPNRRAFF.